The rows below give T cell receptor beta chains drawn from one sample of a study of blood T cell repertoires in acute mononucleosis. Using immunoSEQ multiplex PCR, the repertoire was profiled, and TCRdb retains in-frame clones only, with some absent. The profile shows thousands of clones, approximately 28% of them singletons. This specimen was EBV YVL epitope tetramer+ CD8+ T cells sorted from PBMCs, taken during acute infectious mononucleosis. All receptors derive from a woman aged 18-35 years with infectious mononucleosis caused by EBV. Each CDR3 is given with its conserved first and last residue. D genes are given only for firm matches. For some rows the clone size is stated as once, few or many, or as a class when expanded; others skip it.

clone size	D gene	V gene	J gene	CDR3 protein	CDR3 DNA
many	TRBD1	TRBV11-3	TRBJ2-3	CASRAGTGGTDTQYF	TGTGCCAGCAGGGCCGGGACAGGGGGCACAGATACGCAGTATTTT
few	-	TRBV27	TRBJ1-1	CAISFLGQTMNTEAFF	TGTGCCATCAGTTTTCTGGGTCAGACTATGAACACTGAAGCTTTCTTT
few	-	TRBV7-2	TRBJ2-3	CASSGVGRGSTDTQYF	TGTGCCAGCAGTGGGGTCGGTCGCGGGAGCACAGATACGCAGTATTTT
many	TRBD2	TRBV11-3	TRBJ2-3	CASSSTSADTQYF	TGTGCCAGCAGCTCGACTAGCGCAGATACGCAGTATTTT
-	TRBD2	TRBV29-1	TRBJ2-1	CSVGVTGSGTSGAYSYNEQFF	TGCAGCGTAGGAGTGACAGGGTCGGGGACTAGCGGGGCATACTCCTACAATGAGCAGTTCTTC
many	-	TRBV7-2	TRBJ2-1	CASSLDILSYNEQFF	TGTGCCAGCAGCTTAGATATACTCTCCTACAATGAGCAGTTCTTC
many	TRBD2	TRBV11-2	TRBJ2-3	CASAGTSGSGNTQYF	TGTGCCAGCGCGGGGACTAGCGGGAGTGGCAATACGCAGTATTTT
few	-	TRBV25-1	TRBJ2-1	CACQPGPGYNEQFF	TGTGCCTGCCAACCGGGACCCGGGTACAATGAGCAGTTCTTC
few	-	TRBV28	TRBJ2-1	CASSLDPGYNEQFF	TGTGCCAGCAGCTTAGATCCCGGTTACAATGAGCAGTTCTTC
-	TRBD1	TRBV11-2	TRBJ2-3	CARWAGTGGTDTQYF	TGTGCCAGATGGGCCGGGACAGGGGGCACAGATACGCAGTATTTT
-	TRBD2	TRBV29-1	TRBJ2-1	CSVGGTGSGTSGGSYNEQFF	TGCAGCGTAGGAGGGACAGGGTCCGGGACTAGCGGGGGGTCCTACAATGAGCAGTTCTTC
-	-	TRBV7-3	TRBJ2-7	CASSEADVGDEQYF	TGTGCCAGCAGTGAAGCGGACGTAGGCGACGAGCAGTACTTC
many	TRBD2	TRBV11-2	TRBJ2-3	CASSELAGVGDTQYF	TGTGCCAGCAGCGAACTAGCGGGAGTGGGAGATACGCAGTATTTT
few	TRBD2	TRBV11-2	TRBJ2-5	CASSRLSGQETQYF	TGTGCCAGCAGCCGCCTTAGCGGGCAAGAGACCCAGTACTTC
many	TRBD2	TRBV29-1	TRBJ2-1	CSVGGTGSGTSGAYSYNEFF	TGCAGCGTAGGAGGGACAGGGTCCGGGACTAGCGGGGCATACTCCTACAATGAGTTCTTC
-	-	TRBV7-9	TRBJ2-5	CASSSPGAAETQYF	TGTGCCAGCAGCTCCCCGGGGGCAGCGGAGACCCAGTACTTC
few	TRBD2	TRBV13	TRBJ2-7	CASSLVLAGGGDEQYF	TGTGCCAGCAGCTTAGTCCTAGCGGGAGGGGGAGACGAGCAGTACTTC
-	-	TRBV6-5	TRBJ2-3	CASSFYSDTQYF	TGTGCCAGCAGTTTTTATTCAGATACGCAGTATTTT
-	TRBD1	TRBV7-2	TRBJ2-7	CASLAPTGEQYF	TGTGCCAGCTTAGCGCCGACAGGGGAGCAGTACTTC
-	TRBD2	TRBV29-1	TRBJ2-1	CCVGGTGSGTSGAYSYNEQFF	TGCTGCGTAGGAGGGACAGGGTCCGGGACTAGCGGGGCTTACTCCTACAATGAGCAGTTCTTC